These 23 T cell receptor beta chains came from one sample sequenced in a study of T cell responses to AZD1222 COVID-19 vaccine. The method was immunoSEQ multiplex PCR; TCRdb's version includes in-frame clones alone and lacks a portion of them. The data hold 95,000 to 150,000 clones, with around 85% observed a single time. Sequencing used peripheral blood, obtained on day 0 of AZD1222 vaccination. These receptors came from an adult in good health.

The V gene is TRBV3-1 (or the pseudogene TRBV3-2), the J gene TRBJ2-7; D is possibly TRBD1 (6 bases). The V end lost 2 bases, the J end lost 1 base, and 9 bases lay between the germline ends. In germline, CDR1 is LGHDT, CDR2 YNNKEL (reference sequence). CDR3 length: 14 residues. The CDR3 spells CASSQWTASYEQYF. The CDR3 region has the DNA TGTGCCAGCAGCCAATGGACAGCATCCTACGAGCAGTACTTC.

J is TRBJ1-2 and V is TRBV7-9, with D perhaps matching TRBD1 (5 bases). This CDR3 contains 14 residues. The V and J ends lost 5 bases and 7 bases respectively, with 17 bases between them. Germline CDR1 is SEHNR and CDR2 is FQNEAQ (reference sequence). The chain's CDR3 is CASSHRGREGGYTF. The CDR3 DNA reads TGTGCCAGCAGCCATCGGGGCAGGGAAGGTGGCTACACCTTC.

This clone was seen just once. The CDR3 DNA sequence: TGTGCCTGGAGGCCCGGGACAAACCTCTATAATTCACCCCTCCACTTT. This translates into CAWRPGTNLYNSPLHF. The V gene is TRBV30, the J gene TRBJ1-6; the D gene is possibly TRBD1 (6 bases). Trimming took 3 bases from V and 3 from J, leaving 15 bases between them. The CDR3 is 16 residues long. Germline V gene sequence: CDR1 GTSNPN, CDR2 SVGIG (reference sequence).

This clone was found many times. The chain recombines TRBV2 with TRBJ2-7, with 10 bases aligning to TRBD1. Germline V gene lookup returns CDR1 SNHLY and CDR2 FYNNEI. The CDR3 has 13 amino acids. The J segment lost 3 bases and the V segment lost 7 bases, leaving 3 bases of the junction unmatched. For the CDR3, the DNA is TGTGCCAGCACCGGGACAGGGGTCTACGAGCAGTACTTC. Amino acid sequence: CASTGTGVYEQYF.

The V gene is TRBV15, the J gene TRBJ1-4, with D hard to call. The CDR3 is 12 amino acids. CDR1 LNHNV and CDR2 YYDKDF come from the germline V gene (reference sequence). V was cut by 5 bases and J by 7 bases, with 8 bases left in between. In DNA, the CDR3 is TGTGCCACCAGCGGTTCCGGTGAAAAACTGTTTTTT. It is translated as CATSGSGEKLFF. The whole variable domain, filled in from reference TRBV15 and TRBJ1-4, reads DAMVIQNPRYQVTQFGKPVTLSCSQTLNHNVMYWYQQKSSQAPKLLFHYYDKDFNNEADTPDNFQSRRPNTSFCFLDIRSPGLGDTAMYLCATSGSGEKLFFGSGTQLSVL.

The chain employs TRBV9 and TRBJ1-2; no clear D. This CDR3 spans 13 amino acids. Trimming removed 0 bases at V and 2 bases at J, with 5 bases between. Germline loops: CDR1 SGDLS, CDR2 YYNGEE. The CDR3 bases are TGTGCCAGCAGCGTAGAGGGCAACTATGGCTACACCTTC. Its translation: CASSVEGNYGYTF. The variable domain in full, completed from reference TRBV9 and TRBJ1-2, reads DSGVTQTPKHLITATGQRVTLRCSPRSGDLSVYWYQQSLDQGLQFLIQYYNGEERAKGNILERFSAQQFPDLHSELNLSSLELGDSALYFCASSVEGNYGYTFGSGTRLTVV.

This sequence joins TRBV6-1 and TRBJ1-2; D remains ambiguous. Trimming cost V 4 bases and J 4 bases, with 19 bases left between them. CDR3 length equals 16 residues. Germline lookup yields CDR1 MNHNS and CDR2 SASEGT. The CDR3 region has the DNA TGTGCCAGCAGTGTAGCTAGGACGGGCGAGGCCTATGGCTACACCTTC. It is translated as CASSVARTGEAYGYTF.

In DNA form, the CDR3 reads TGTGCCAGCACCGCTTGGAGCACCGATCACACTGAAGCTTTCTTT. It translates to CASTAWSTDHTEAFF. This chain links TRBV2 with TRBJ1-1; D remains unclear. The CDR3 loop spans 15 amino acids. V lost 7 bases and J lost 3, with 18 bases in between. Germline V gene lookup returns CDR1 SNHLY and CDR2 FYNNEI.

The V gene is TRBV5-1, the J gene TRBJ2-3, with TRBD2 matching over 11 bases. The CDR3 consists of 15 residues. V lost 8 bases, J lost 2 bases, and 7 bases stayed unmatched. CDR1 and CDR2 (germline): SGHRS, YFSETQ. CDR3 DNA sequence: TGCGCCAGTGGGACTAGCGGAGCTTACACAGATACGCAGTATTTT. The encoded protein is CASGTSGAYTDTQYF.

This chain connects TRBV2 to TRBJ1-6; 10 positions match TRBD1. V was pared by 6 bases and J by 4 bases, with 3 bases of the junction left unmatched. CDR3 length equals 15 residues. The germline V gene encodes CDR1 SNHLY and CDR2 FYNNEI. CDR3 loop: CASRGTGVYNSPLHF. The CDR3 DNA is TGTGCCAGCAGGGGGACAGGGGTGTATAATTCACCCCTCCACTTT.

This clone was counted once. CDR3 protein: CASSESGVGYGYTF. CDR3 in DNA: TGTGCCAGCAGCGAATCAGGGGTTGGCTATGGCTACACCTTC. The V and J genes are TRBV11-1 and TRBJ1-2; a possible D gene is TRBD1 (6 bases). Germline loops: CDR1 SGHAT, CDR2 FQDESV (reference sequence). With 5 bases removed from V and 4 bases from J, the gap between germline ends came to 14 bases. The CDR3 has 14 amino acids.

The chain couples TRBV9 to TRBJ2-2; maybe TRBD1 (6 bases). The V gene's germline CDR1 is SGDLS and CDR2 YYNGEE. Trimming shortened V by 4 bases and J by 7 bases, and 14 bases separated the two germline ends. The CDR3 extends over 14 amino acids. The CDR3 protein is CASSPQQGNGELFF. The CDR3 DNA reads TGTGCCAGCAGCCCTCAACAGGGAAACGGGGAGCTGTTTTTT.

This clone occurred once. The gene calls are TRBV18 and TRBJ1-3; D is unclear. Trimming left V 6 bases short and J 6 bases short, with 9 bases between. CDR1 KGHSH and CDR2 LQKENI come from the germline V gene. The CDR3 totals 12 residues. CDR3 sequence (DNA): TGTGCCAGCTCCCGCTTTGAAAACACCATATATTTT. This gives the protein CASSRFENTIYF.

This sequence joins TRBV15 and TRBJ1-1, with D possibly TRBD1 on 5 matching bases. The CDR3 spans 15 residues. V was shortened by 0 bases and J by 5 bases, with 13 bases between the two germline ends. Per the germline V gene, CDR1 is LNHNV and CDR2 is YYDKDF (reference sequence). CDR3 sequence: CATSRDFQGRTEAFF. In nucleotides, the CDR3 is TGTGCCACCAGCAGAGATTTTCAGGGTCGGACTGAAGCTTTCTTT.

This clone was recorded once. The chain has TRBV24-1 and TRBJ2-2, with D unclear. Germline CDR1 and CDR2: KGHDR and SFDVKD. The CDR3 spans 14 residues. V was shortened by 6 bases and J by 4 bases, with 11 bases between the two germline ends. In DNA form, the CDR3 reads TGTGCCACCAGTTTGGGTTTGGGCACCGGGGAGCTGTTTTTT. It encodes CATSLGLGTGELFF.

The chain joins TRBV18 to TRBJ1-5; 8 bases are shared with TRBD1. V lost 5 bases, J lost 10 bases, and 7 bases stayed unmatched. Germline lookup yields CDR1 KGHSH and CDR2 LQKENI. The CDR3 is 13 amino acids. The CDR3 coding sequence is TGTGCCAGCTCAGAAACAGGGGGGAGTCCCCAGCATTTT. This encodes CASSETGGSPQHF.

The CDR3 DNA is TGTGCCAGCAGCCCCGACAGGGGGGGAAACACCATATATTTT. Its translation: CASSPDRGGNTIYF. The chain joins TRBV7-2 to TRBJ1-3; 9 positions agree with TRBD1. The CDR3 spans 14 residues. V lost 5 bases to trimming and J lost 4 bases; unmatched junction nucleotides: 3. Germline lookup yields CDR1 SGHTA and CDR2 FQGNSA. Full variable domain (outside the CDR3, taken from reference TRBV7-2 and TRBJ1-3): GAGVSQSPSNKVTEKGKDVELRCDPISGHTALYWYRQSLGQGLEFLIYFQGNSAPDKSGLPSDRFSAERTGGSVSTLTIQRTQQEDSAVYLCASSPDRGGNTIYFGEGSWLTVV.

The V gene is TRBV28, the J gene TRBJ1-5; tentatively, D is TRBD1 (6 bases). The length of the CDR3 is 16 residues. The V end lost 5 bases, the J end lost 7 bases, and 21 bases lay between the germline ends. Germline CDR1 MDHEN, CDR2 SYDVKM. The CDR3 loop reads CASSLPTGTSIQPQHF. The CDR3 DNA reads as TGTGCCAGCAGTCTCCCGACCGGGACATCTATCCAGCCCCAGCATTTT.

The count of this clone is one. In DNA, the CDR3 is TGTGCCAGCAGTCCGGGGACAGGGTATGGCTACACCTTC. Protein sequence: CASSPGTGYGYTF. This chain connects TRBV12-3 or TRBV12-4 to TRBJ1-2, with 9 bases that match TRBD1. Trimming cost V 5 bases and J 5 bases; bases outside gene matches: 3. The CDR3 has 13 amino acids.

The chain has TRBV2 and TRBJ1-2, with 8 positions matching TRBD1. The J segment lost 3 bases and the V segment lost 5 bases, leaving 5 bases of the junction unmatched. The CDR3 runs to 14 residues. Germline CDR1 SNHLY, CDR2 FYNNEI. The CDR3 DNA is TGTGCCAGCAGTTACAGGGGGATGGACTATGGCTACACCTTC. Protein: CASSYRGMDYGYTF.

The V call is TRBV19, the J call TRBJ1-5; possibly TRBD1 for D (5 bases). V lost 4 bases to trimming and J lost 5 bases, with 15 bases between them. This CDR3 contains 15 residues. Germline V CDR1 and CDR2: LNHDA, SQIVND (reference sequence). In nucleotides, the CDR3 is TGTGCCAGTAGTACCCCAGGGATATGGGATCAGCCCCAGCATTTT. It is translated as CASSTPGIWDQPQHF.

This sequence joins TRBV2 and TRBJ2-1; unclear D gene. The germline V gene has CDR1 SNHLY and CDR2 FYNNEI. CDR3 size: 15 residues. Trimming took 1 base from V and 0 from J, leaving 7 bases between them. The CDR3 region has the DNA TGTGCCAGCAGTGAAGACCGGAGCTCCTACAATGAGCAGTTCTTC. Its protein is CASSEDRSSYNEQFF.

This chain links TRBV3-1 (or the pseudogene TRBV3-2) with TRBJ1-2; 8 bases align to TRBD1. The junction had 15 bases not matched to a gene; V was cut back by 1 base and J by 8 bases. This CDR3 has 17 amino acids. Germline assignment: CDR1 LGHDT and CDR2 YNNKEL (reference sequence). The CDR3 region is CASSQAPSGTGYMGYTF. CDR3 DNA sequence: TGTGCCAGCAGCCAAGCCCCATCCGGGACAGGATATATGGGCTACACCTTC.